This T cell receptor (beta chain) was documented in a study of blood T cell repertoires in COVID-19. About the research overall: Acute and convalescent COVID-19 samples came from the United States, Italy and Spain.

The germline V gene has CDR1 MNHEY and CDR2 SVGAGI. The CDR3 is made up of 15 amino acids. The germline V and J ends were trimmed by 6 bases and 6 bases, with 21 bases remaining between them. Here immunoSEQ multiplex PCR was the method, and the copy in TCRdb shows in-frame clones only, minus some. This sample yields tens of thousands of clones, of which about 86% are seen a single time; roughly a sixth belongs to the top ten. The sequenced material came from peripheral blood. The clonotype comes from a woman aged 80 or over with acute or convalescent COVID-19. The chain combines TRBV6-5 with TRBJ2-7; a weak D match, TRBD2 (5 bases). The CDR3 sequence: CASSLDGVPNREQYF. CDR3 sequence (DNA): TGTGCCAGCAGCCTGGACGGGGTCCCCAATCGCGAGCAGTACTTC.